This T cell receptor beta chain was sequenced during a study of blood T cells in healthy people across ages. Across the study: There was about one barcoded beta molecule captured by template switching per two T cells.

Ranging in age from about 6 to 95, the donors were healthy Caucasian individuals from Russia. PBMCs, at least 6.5 million per sample, were isolated. This clonotype was counted a few times. Then a second PCR, running about 6 to 11 cycles, was carried out with a sample-barcoded 5' primer and a J-beta primer mix. All cDNA molecules were each tagged by a template-switch adaptor with 12 random nucleotides. TCRdb re-called the 5' RACE reads through MiXCR, storing one row per CDR3 protein. The repertoire includes hundreds of thousands of distinct CDR3 sequences, more than 40% of them detected once, and roughly 20% sits in the top ten. Germline loops: CDR1 MNHEY, CDR2 SMNVEV (reference sequence). With V trimmed by 6 bases and J by 7 bases, 8 bases remained unmatched. The CDR3 is 14 residues long.

The source material was blood. The receptor was isolated from a woman in her sixties in good health. The rearrangement joins TRBV27 to TRBJ1-1; 10 nucleotides agree with TRBD1. The CDR3 nucleotides read TGTGCCAGCAGGGACAGGGGGACATACGATGAAGCTTTCTTT. Encoded protein: CASRDRGTYDEAFF.